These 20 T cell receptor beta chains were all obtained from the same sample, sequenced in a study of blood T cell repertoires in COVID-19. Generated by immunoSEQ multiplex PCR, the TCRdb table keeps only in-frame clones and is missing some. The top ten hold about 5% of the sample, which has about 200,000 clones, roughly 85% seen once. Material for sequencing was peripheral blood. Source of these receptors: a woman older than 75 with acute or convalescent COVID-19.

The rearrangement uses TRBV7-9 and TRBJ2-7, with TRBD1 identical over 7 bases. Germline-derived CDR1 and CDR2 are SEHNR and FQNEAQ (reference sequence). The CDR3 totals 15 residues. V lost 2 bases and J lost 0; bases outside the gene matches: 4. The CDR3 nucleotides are TGTGCCAGCAGCTTAAGGGCAGGGGGCTCCTACGAGCAGTACTTC. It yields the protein CASSLRAGGSYEQYF.

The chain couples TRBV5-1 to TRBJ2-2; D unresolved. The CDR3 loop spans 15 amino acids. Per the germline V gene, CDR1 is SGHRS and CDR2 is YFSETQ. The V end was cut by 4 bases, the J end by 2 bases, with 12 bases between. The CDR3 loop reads CASSPIRQNTGELFF. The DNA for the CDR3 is TGCGCCAGCAGCCCAATACGACAAAACACCGGGGAGCTGTTTTTT.

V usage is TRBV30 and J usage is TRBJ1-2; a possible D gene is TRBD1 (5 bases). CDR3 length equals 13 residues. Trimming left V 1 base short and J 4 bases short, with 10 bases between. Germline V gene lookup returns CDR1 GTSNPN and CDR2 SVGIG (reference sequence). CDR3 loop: CAWSADSIYGYTF. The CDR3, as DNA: TGTGCCTGGAGTGCCGACAGCATCTATGGCTACACCTTC. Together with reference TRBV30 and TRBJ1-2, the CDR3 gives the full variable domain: SQTIHQWPATLVQPVGSPLSLECTVEGTSNPNLYWYRQAAGRGLQLLFYSVGIGQISSEVPQNLSASRPQDRQFILSSKKLLLSDSGFYLCAWSADSIYGYTFGSGTRLTVV.

CDR3 residues: CASSPGGTGSSEQYF. The CDR3 nucleotides are TGTGCCAGCAGTCCCGGGGGGACAGGGTCGAGCGAGCAGTACTTC. The chain uses TRBV6-2 or TRBV6-3 and TRBJ2-7, with 9 bases fitting TRBD1. Germline lookup yields CDR1 MNHEY and CDR2 SVGEGT. V trimming: 5 bases; J trimming: 6 bases; junction bases outside the gene matches: 11. The CDR3 covers 15 residues.

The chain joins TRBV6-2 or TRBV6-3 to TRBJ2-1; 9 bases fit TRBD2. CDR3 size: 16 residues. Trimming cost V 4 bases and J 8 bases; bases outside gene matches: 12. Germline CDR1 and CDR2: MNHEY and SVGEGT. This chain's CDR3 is CASSWILAGNGYEQFF. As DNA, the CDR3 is TGTGCCAGCAGTTGGATTCTAGCGGGGAACGGCTATGAGCAGTTCTTC.

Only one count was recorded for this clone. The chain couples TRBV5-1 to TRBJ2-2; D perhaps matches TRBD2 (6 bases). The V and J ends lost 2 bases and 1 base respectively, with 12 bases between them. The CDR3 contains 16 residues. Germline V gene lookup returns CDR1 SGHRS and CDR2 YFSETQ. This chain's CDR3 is CASSFQVGGNTGELFF. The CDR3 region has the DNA TGCGCCAGCAGCTTTCAGGTCGGGGGGAACACCGGGGAGCTGTTTTTT.

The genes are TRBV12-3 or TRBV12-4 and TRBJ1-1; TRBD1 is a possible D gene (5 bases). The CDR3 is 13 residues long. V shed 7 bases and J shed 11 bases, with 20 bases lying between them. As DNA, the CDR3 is TGTGCCAGCATAAATTTCGGCGGGGAGGGGGCTTTCTTT. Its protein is CASINFGGEGAFF.

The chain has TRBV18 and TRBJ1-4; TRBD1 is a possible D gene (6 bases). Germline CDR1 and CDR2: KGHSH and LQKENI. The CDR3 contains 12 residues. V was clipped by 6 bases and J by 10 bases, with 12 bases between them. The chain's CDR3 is CASSPQGPKLFF. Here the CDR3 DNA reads TGTGCCAGCTCCCCCCAGGGGCCAAAACTGTTTTTT.

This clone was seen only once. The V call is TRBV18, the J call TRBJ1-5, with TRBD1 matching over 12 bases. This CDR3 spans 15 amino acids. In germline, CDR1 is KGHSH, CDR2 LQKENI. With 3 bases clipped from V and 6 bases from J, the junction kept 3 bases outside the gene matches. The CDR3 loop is CASSPGTGGFQPQHF. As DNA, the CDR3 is TGTGCCAGCTCACCCGGGACAGGGGGCTTTCAGCCCCAGCATTTT.

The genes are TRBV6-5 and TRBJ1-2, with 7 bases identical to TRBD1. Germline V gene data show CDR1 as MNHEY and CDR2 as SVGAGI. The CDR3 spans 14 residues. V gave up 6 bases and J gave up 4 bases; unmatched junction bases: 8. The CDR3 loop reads CASRPQGDLYGYTF. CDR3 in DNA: TGTGCCAGCAGACCGCAGGGGGACCTCTATGGCTACACCTTC.

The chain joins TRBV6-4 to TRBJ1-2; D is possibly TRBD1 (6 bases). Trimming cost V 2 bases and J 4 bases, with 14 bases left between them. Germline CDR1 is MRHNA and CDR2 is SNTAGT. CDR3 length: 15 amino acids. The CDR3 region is CASSDQPGTFYGYTF. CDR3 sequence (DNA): TGTGCCAGCAGTGACCAACCCGGGACATTCTATGGCTACACCTTC.

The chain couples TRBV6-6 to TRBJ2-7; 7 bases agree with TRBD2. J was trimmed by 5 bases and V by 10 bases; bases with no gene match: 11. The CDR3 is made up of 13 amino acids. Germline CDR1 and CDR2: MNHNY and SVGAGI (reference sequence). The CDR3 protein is CAIRRAGLDEQYF. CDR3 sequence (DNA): TGTGCCATCCGTAGAGCGGGGCTTGACGAGCAGTACTTC.

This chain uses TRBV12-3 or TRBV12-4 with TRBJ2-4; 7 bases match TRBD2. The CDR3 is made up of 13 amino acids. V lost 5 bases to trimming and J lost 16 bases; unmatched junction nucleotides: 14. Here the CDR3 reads CASSRWERDYGYF. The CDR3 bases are TGTGCCAGCAGTCGGTGGGAAAGGGACTATGGATACTTC.

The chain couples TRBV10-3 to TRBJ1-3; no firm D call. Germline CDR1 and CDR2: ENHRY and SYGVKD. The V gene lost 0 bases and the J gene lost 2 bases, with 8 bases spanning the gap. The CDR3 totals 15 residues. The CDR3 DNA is TGTGCCATCAGTGAGTCTTTAGCGCCTGGAAACACCATATATTTT. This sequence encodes CAISESLAPGNTIYF.

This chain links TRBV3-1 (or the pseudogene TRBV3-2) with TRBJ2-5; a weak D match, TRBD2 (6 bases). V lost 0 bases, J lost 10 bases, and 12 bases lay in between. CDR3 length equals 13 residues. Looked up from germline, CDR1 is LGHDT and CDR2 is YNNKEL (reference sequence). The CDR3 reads CASSQDRVGGQYF. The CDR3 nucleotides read TGTGCCAGCAGCCAAGATAGGGTGGGGGGCCAGTACTTC.

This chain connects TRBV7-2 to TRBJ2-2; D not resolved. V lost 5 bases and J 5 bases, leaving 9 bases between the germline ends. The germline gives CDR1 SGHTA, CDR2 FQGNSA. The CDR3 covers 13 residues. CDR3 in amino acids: CASSPKTTGELFF. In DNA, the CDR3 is TGTGCCAGCAGCCCCAAGACAACCGGGGAGCTGTTTTTT.

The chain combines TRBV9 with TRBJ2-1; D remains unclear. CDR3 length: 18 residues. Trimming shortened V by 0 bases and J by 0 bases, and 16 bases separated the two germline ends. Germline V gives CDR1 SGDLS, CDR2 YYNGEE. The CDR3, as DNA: TGTGCCAGCAGCGTAGGCGGTGGAGACCGCAGCTCCTACAATGAGCAGTTCTTC. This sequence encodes CASSVGGGDRSSYNEQFF.

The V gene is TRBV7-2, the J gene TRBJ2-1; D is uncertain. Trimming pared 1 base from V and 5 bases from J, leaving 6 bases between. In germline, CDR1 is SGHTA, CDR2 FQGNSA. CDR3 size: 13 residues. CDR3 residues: CASSLGPNNEQFF. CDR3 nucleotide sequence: TGTGCCAGCAGCTTAGGTCCCAACAATGAGCAGTTCTTC.

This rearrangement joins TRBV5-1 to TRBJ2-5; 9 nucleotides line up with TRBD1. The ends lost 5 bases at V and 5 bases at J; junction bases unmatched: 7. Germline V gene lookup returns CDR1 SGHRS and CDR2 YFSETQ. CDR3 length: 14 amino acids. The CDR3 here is CASRQQGAAETQYF. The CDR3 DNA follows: TGCGCCAGCAGGCAACAGGGGGCTGCTGAGACCCAGTACTTC. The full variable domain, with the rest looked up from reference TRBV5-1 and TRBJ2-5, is KAGVTQTPRYLIKTRGQQVTLSCSPISGHRSVSWYQQTPGQGLQFLFEYFSETQRNKGNFPGRFSGRQFSNSRSEMNVSTLELGDSALYLCASRQQGAAETQYFGPGTRLLVL.

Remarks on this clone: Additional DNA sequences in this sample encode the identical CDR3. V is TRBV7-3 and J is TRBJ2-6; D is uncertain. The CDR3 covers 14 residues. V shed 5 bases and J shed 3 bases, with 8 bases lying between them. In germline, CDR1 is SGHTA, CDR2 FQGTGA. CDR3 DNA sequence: TGTGCCAGCAGCCCAAGTAGTGGGGCCAACGTCCTGACTTTC. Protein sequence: CASSPSSGANVLTF.